This is a list of T cell receptor beta chains from one sample in a study of control samples from healthy donors and cancer patients. Here immunoSEQ multiplex PCR was the method, and the copy in TCRdb shows in-frame clones only, minus some. The sample consists of about 100,000 clones, roughly 87% of them appearing once. Material: blood. The receptors come from a woman in her forties or fifties in good health. Both conserved end residues are part of each CDR3. The D gene is left open where the match is weak. Clone size is stated in some rows and not others, as once, few, many or a class when expanded.

TRBJ2-1,once,TRBV11-1,TRBD2,CASSPGERGAYNEQFF,TGTGCCAGCAGCCCGGGGGAGCGGGGGGCCTACAATGAGCAGTTCTTC
TRBJ2-5,NA,TRBV11-1,NA,CASSLRETQYF,TGTGCCAGCAGCCTGAGGGAGACCCAGTACTTC
TRBJ1-5,few,TRBV21-1,NA,CASTRDARQGDQPQHF,TGTGCCAGCACCAGGGACGCCCGGCAGGGGGATCAGCCCCAGCATTTT
TRBJ2-2,NA,TRBV11-2,NA,CASSLDLGTGELFF,TGTGCCAGCAGCTTAGATTTGGGAACCGGGGAGCTGTTTTTT
TRBJ1-5,NA,TRBV9,TRBD1,CASSGRQGGINQPQHF,TGTGCCAGCAGCGGTCGACAGGGGGGGATAAATCAGCCCCAGCATTTT
TRBJ1-6,NA,TRBV5-1,NA,CASSSRQGDFSSYNSPLHF,TGCGCCAGCAGCTCGAGGCAGGGCGACTTTAGCTCCTATAATTCACCCCTCCACTTT
TRBJ2-1,NA,TRBV7-2,NA,CASSFQGGISYNEQFF,TGTGCCAGCAGCTTTCAGGGCGGGATCTCCTACAATGAGCAGTTCTTC
TRBJ1-3,NA,TRBV10-3,NA,CAIRGGARGRNTIYF,TGTGCCATCAGGGGGGGAGCCAGGGGACGAAACACCATATATTTT
TRBJ2-1,NA,TRBV11-3,TRBD1,CASSSQQGARANEQFF,TGTGCCAGCAGCTCTCAACAGGGGGCGCGGGCCAATGAGCAGTTCTTC
TRBJ1-2,NA,TRBV7-9,TRBD1,CASSLGSGQGRIGYTF,TGTGCCAGCAGCTTAGGGTCGGGACAGGGACGGATTGGCTACACCTTC
TRBJ2-1,NA,TRBV6-5,NA,CASSYTSGYEQFF,TGTGCCAGCAGTTACACTAGTGGGTATGAGCAGTTCTTC
TRBJ1-5,NA,TRBV27,TRBD1,CASSKTGGSDQPQHF,TGTGCCAGCAGTAAGACAGGGGGTTCGGATCAGCCCCAGCATTTT
TRBJ2-1,NA,TRBV24-1,NA,CATSEAGTNNEQFF,TGTGCCACCAGTGAGGCCGGGACCAACAATGAGCAGTTCTTC
TRBJ1-6,NA,TRBV9,TRBD1,CASSPGTGGRHDSPLHF,TGTGCCAGCAGCCCCGGGACAGGGGGAAGGCATGATTCACCCCTCCACTTT
TRBJ1-5,few,TRBV5-1,NA,CASSLAGTSNQPQHF,TGCGCCAGCAGCTTGGCGGGAACCAGCAATCAGCCCCAGCATTTT
TRBJ1-2,NA,TRBV27,NA,CASSLSGTGNYGYTF,TGTGCCAGCAGTTTATCGGGGACGGGAAACTATGGCTACACCTTC
TRBJ2-2,NA,TRBV24-1,NA,CATSDFKFGELFF,TGTGCCACCAGTGATTTTAAGTTCGGGGAGCTGTTTTTT
TRBJ2-1,NA,TRBV6-4,TRBD2,CASSEGLAAYNEQFF,TGTGCCAGCAGTGAGGGACTAGCGGCATACAATGAGCAGTTCTTC
TRBJ2-3,NA,TRBV7-3,TRBD2,CASSLGRRGGTTDTQYF,TGTGCCAGCAGCTTGGGCCGACGCGGGGGGACCACAGATACGCAGTATTTT
TRBJ2-1,NA,TRBV2,NA,CASSEEVLGQFF,TGTGCCAGCAGTGAGGAGGTGCTTGGGCAGTTCTTC